Sequencing of this T cell receptor (beta chain) was carried out in a study of OX40 agonist ivuxolimab in advanced cancers. Looking at the study overall: Ivuxolimab, which targeted the costimulatory receptor OX40 (CD134), was an agonistic, fully human IgG2 monoclonal antibody. Intravenous ivuxolimab was administered to patients every 2 weeks at six dose levels: 0.01, 0.1, 0.3, 1.5, 3 and 10 mg/kg. Among the roughly 54 dose-escalation patients, approximately 20 had hepatocellular carcinoma, 15 or so melanoma, 9 renal cell carcinoma and 9 head and neck cancer. In the dose-escalation cohort, 70% to 90% of patients were male, and the mean age was around 60 years with a range of 23 to 79. Patients were allowed to have had prior anti-PD-1, anti-PD-L1 or anti-CTLA-4 therapy, and around 40% of the dose-escalation patients had previously received checkpoint inhibitors. Partial responses occurred in three dose-escalation patients: two with cutaneous melanoma and one with hepatocellular carcinoma. The point of sequencing TCRbeta in the periphery was to test whether ivuxolimab changed TCR sequence diversity and drove clonal T-cell expansion. The paper reports the monotherapy dose-escalation portion (N of about 47 patients) of the phase I ivuxolimab trial.

In the germline V gene, CDR1 corresponds to MRHNA and CDR2 to SNTAGT. From the cysteine through the phenylalanine, the CDR3 covers 11 amino acids. This entry keeps only the CDR3 DNA: 33 bases, framed from base 1. Paper-wide results and their limitations: Low levels of normalized T-cell clonal expansion were also seen in some patients who did not respond. In partial responders in the 0.1-3.0 mg/kg groups, normalized peripheral clonal expansion was found to be among the lowest, especially among CD8+ T cells. Clonal expansion of both CD4+ and CD8+ blood T cells was observed from baseline to week 6 at doses 0.1 to 3.0 mg/kg. After ivuxolimab, CD8+ T cells had more expanded clones than CD4+ T cells on average. Antigen specificity was not determined for the clonally expanded peripheral T cells.

Patients with autoimmune disease history or receiving systemic immunosuppression were excluded from the trial. Peripheral blood for TCR sequencing was collected from all dose cohorts at baseline, on cycle 4 day 1, and on cycle 7 day 1. Samples came from an open-label, multicenter, first-in-human phase I dose-escalation trial of ivuxolimab. The trial enrolled adults with locally advanced or metastatic head and neck squamous cell, hepatocellular, melanoma or renal cell carcinoma. Before TCR sequencing, CD4+ T cells and CD8+ T cells were sorted from peripheral blood as separate populations. Genomic DNA was isolated from the sorted cells so that the TCRbeta CDR3 region could be sequenced. The immunoSEQ Assay was used for sequencing of TCRbeta CDR3 regions. Held by TCRdb, this immuneACCESS table contains in-frame sequences only and omits some clones. Under half of the omission traces to an unresolved V gene where checked; the cause of the rest is unknown. The sample has approximately 67,000 clones on record, just over 90% of them singletons. The ten largest account for 2% to 2.5% of the sample.

As concerns this clone: It lacks a known antigen. Relative to the germline gene, one junction end is altered; a read error may explain this.

Here the sequenced sample was CD4+ or CD8+ T cells sorted from blood, taken in a trial of the OX40 agonist ivuxolimab. The chain joins TRBV6-4 to TRBJ1-2; no D gene is confidently identified. This clonotype originated in an adult with an advanced solid tumor such as melanoma, head and neck, liver or kidney cancer. This receptor has the CDR3 CAGSGSSGYTF. The DNA sequence is TGTGCCGGCAGTGGCTCTAGTGGCTACACCTTC.